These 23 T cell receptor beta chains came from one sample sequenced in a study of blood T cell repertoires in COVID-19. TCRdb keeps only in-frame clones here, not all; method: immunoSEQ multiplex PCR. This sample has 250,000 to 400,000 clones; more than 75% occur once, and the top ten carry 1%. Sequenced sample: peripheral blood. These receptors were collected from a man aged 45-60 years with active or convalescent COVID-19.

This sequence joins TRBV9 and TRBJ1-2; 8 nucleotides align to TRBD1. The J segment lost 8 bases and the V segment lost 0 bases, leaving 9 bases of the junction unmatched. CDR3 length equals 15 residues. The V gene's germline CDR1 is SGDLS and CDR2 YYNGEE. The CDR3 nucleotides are TGTGCCAGCAGCGTAGAGATCGCGGCAGGGGGCGGCTACACCTTC. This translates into CASSVEIAAGGGYTF.

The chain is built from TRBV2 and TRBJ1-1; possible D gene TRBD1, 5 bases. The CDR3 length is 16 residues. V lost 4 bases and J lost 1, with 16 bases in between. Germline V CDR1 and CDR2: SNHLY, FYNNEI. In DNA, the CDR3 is TGTGCCAGCAGTGGCGAGCAGGGCAGAGCGAACACTGAAGCTTTCTTT. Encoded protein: CASSGEQGRANTEAFF.

CDR3 bases: TGTGCCAGTAGTATAACTAGCGCAAGCTCCTACAATGAGCAGTTCTTC. This translates into CASSITSASSYNEQFF. This rearrangement joins TRBV19 to TRBJ2-1; 7 bases map to TRBD2. This CDR3 is built from 16 residues. Per the germline V gene, CDR1 is LNHDA and CDR2 is SQIVND (reference sequence). The J segment lost 0 bases and the V segment lost 2 bases, leaving 4 bases of the junction unmatched. The complete variable domain, with remaining parts taken from reference TRBV19 and TRBJ2-1, reads DGGITQSPKYLFRKEGQNVTLSCEQNLNHDAMYWYRQDPGQGLRLIYYSQIVNDFQKGDIAEGYSVSREKKESFPLTVTSAQKNPTAFYLCASSITSASSYNEQFFGPGTRLTVL.

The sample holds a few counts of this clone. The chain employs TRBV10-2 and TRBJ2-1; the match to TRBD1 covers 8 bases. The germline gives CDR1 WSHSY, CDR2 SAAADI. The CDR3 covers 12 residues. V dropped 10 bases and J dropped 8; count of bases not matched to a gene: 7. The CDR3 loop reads CAIGQGFDEQFF. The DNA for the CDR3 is TGCGCCATCGGACAGGGATTCGATGAGCAGTTCTTC.

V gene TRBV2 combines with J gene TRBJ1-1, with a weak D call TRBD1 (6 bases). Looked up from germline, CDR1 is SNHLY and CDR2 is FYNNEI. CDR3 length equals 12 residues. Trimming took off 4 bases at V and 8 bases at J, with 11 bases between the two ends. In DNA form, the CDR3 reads TGTGCCAGCAGTGTATTAGGGGGAGAAGCTTTCTTT. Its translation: CASSVLGGEAFF. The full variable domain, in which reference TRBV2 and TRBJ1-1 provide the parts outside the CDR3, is EPEVTQTPSHQVTQMGQEVILRCVPISNHLYFYWYRQILGQKVEFLVSFYNNEISEKSEIFDDQFSVERPDGSNFTLKIRSTKLEDSAMYFCASSVLGGEAFFGQGTRLTVV.

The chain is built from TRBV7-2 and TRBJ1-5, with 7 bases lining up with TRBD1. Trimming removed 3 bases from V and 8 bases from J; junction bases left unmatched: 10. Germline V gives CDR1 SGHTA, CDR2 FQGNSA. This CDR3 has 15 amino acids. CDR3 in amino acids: CASSLDGTGTEPQHF. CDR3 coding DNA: TGTGCCAGCAGCTTGGACGGCACAGGGACAGAGCCCCAGCATTTT. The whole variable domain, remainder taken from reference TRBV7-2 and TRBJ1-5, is GAGVSQSPSNKVTEKGKDVELRCDPISGHTALYWYRQSLGQGLEFLIYFQGNSAPDKSGLPSDRFSAERTGGSVSTLTIQRTQQEDSAVYLCASSLDGTGTEPQHFGDGTRLSIL.

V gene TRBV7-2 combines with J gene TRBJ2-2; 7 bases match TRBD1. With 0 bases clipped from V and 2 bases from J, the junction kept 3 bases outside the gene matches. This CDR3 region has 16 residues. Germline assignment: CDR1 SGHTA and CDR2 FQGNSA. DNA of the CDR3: TGTGCCAGCAGCTTAGCGGACAGGACTAACACCGGGGAGCTGTTTTTT. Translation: CASSLADRTNTGELFF.

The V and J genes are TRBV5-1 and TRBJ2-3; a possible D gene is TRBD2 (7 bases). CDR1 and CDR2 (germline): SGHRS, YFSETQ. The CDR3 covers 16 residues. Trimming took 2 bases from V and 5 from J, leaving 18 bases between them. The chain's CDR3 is CASSFKGGGPEDTQYF. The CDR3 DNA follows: TGCGCCAGCAGCTTTAAAGGGGGAGGGCCGGAAGATACGCAGTATTTT.

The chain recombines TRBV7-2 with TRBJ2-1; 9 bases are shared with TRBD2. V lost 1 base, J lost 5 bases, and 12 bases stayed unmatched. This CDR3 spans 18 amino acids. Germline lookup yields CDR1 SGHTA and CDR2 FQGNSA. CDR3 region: CASSLVPQLAGKDNEQFF. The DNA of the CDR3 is TGTGCCAGCAGCTTAGTCCCCCAACTAGCGGGTAAAGACAATGAGCAGTTCTTC.

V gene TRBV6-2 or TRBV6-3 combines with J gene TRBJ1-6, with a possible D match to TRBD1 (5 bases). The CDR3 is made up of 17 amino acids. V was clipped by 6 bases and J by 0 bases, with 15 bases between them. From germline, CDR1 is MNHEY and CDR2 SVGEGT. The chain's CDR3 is CASSHGHPSSYNSPLHF. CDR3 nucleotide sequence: TGTGCCAGCAGCCACGGACACCCGAGCTCCTATAATTCACCCCTCCACTTT.

CDR3 sequence reads: CAISLFGQGGTEAFF. The CDR3 nucleotides are TGTGCCATCAGTCTTTTCGGACAGGGGGGTACTGAAGCTTTCTTT. The chain employs TRBV10-3 and TRBJ1-1, with 10 bases that match TRBD1. The CDR3 consists of 15 residues. Trimming at V came to 5 bases and at J to 5 bases, leaving 8 bases not matched to a gene. Germline V gives CDR1 ENHRY, CDR2 SYGVKD.

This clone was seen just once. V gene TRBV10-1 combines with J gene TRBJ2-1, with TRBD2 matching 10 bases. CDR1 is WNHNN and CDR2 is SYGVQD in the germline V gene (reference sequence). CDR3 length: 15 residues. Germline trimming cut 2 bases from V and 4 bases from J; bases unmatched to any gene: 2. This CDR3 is CASSEATSGYNEQFF. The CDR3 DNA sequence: TGCGCCAGCAGTGAGGCGACTAGCGGGTACAATGAGCAGTTCTTC.

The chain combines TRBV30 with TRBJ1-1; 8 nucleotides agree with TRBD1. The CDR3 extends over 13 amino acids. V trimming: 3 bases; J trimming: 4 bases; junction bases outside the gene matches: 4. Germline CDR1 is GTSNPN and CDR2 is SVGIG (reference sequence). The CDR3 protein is CAWSRQGSTEAFF. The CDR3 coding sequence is TGTGCCTGGAGCAGACAGGGGAGCACTGAAGCTTTCTTT.

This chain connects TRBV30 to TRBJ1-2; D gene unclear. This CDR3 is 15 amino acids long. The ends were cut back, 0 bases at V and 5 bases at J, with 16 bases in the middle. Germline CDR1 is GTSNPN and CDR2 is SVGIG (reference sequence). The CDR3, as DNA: TGTGCCTGGAGTGTACGGAGGTCAACAACTTATGGCTACACCTTC. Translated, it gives CAWSVRRSTTYGYTF.

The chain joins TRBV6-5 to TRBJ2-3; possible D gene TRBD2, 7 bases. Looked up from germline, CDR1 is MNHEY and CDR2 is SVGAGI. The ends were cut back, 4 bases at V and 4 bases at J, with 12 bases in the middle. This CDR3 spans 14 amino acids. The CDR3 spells CASSLGGGPDTQYF. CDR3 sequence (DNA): TGTGCCAGCAGTTTAGGGGGAGGGCCAGATACGCAGTATTTT.

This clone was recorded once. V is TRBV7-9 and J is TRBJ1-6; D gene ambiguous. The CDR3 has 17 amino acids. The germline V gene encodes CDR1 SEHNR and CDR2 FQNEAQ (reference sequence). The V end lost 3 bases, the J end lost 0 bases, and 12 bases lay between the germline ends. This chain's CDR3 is CASSFIGVRSYNSPLHF. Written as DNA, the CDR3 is TGTGCCAGCAGCTTTATCGGGGTCCGCTCCTATAATTCACCCCTCCACTTT.

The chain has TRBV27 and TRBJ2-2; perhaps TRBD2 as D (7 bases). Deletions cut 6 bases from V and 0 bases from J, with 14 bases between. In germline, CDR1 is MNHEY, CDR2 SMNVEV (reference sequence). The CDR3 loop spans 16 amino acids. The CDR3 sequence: CASSQRGGANTGELFF. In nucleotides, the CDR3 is TGTGCCAGCAGCCAAAGGGGGGGGGCGAACACCGGGGAGCTGTTTTTT.

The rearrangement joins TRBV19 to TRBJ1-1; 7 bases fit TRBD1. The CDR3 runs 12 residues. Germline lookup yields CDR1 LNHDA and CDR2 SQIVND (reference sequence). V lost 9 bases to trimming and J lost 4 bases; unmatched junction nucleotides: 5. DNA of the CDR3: TGTGCCAGCCGGGACAGTGGCACTGAAGCTTTCTTT. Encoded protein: CASRDSGTEAFF.

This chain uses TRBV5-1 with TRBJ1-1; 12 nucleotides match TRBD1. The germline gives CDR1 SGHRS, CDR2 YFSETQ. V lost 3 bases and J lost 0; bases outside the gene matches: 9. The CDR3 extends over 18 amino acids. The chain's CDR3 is CASSSGTGGWRVNTEAFF. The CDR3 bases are TGCGCCAGCAGCTCCGGGACAGGGGGCTGGAGGGTGAACACTGAAGCTTTCTTT.

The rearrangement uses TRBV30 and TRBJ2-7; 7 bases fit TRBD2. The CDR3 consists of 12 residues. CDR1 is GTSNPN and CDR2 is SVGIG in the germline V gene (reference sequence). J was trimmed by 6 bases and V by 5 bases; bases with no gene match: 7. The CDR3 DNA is TGTGCCTGGGAGAGGGTAGCGGGCGAGCAGTACTTC. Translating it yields CAWERVAGEQYF.

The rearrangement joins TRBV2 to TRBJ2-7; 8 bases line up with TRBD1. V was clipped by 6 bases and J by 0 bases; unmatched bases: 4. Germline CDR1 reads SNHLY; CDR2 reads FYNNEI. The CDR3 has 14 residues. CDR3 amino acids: CASRRGQDSYEQYF. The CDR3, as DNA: TGTGCCAGCAGGAGGGGACAGGACTCCTACGAGCAGTACTTC.

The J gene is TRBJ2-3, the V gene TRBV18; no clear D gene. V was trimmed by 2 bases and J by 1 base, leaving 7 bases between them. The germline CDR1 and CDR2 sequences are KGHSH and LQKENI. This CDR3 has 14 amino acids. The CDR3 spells CASSPAARTDTQYF. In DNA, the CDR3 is TGTGCCAGCTCACCAGCGGCCCGCACAGATACGCAGTATTTT. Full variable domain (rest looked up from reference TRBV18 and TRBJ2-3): NAGVMQNPRHLVRRRGQEARLRCSPMKGHSHVYWYRQLPEEGLKFMVYLQKENIIDESGMPKERFSAEFPKEGPSILRIQQVVRGDSAAYFCASSPAARTDTQYFGPGTRLTVL.

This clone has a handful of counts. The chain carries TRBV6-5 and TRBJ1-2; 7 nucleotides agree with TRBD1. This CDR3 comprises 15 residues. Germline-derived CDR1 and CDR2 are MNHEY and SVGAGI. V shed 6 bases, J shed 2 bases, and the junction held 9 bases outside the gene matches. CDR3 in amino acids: CASSSDRALNYGYTF. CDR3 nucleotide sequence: TGTGCCAGCAGCAGTGACAGGGCTCTGAACTATGGCTACACCTTC.